This record covers a single T cell receptor beta chain. Per the authors' pipeline: Using reference gene primer amplification, nucleated cell counts were estimated. The data were produced by immunoSEQ multiplex PCR, yet TCRdb's version contains in-frame clones alone and is incomplete. For V, J and clone size, that table is used; D and trimming come from the DNA. The sample yields more than 200,000 clones, around nine tenths seen once. These data belong to a study of blood T cell repertoires in COVID-19. For the study at large: Samples came from the United States, Italy and Spain, spanning acute and convalescent COVID-19. PBMCs, B-cell-depleted T cells, or T cells were the source of the cDNA or gDNA that made up the material.

Material for sequencing was peripheral blood. The sequence was collected from a young man with active or convalescent COVID-19.

CDR3 sequence reads: CAAGQDSNTEAFF. CDR3 sequence (DNA): TGTGCCGCCGGACAGGACTCGAACACTGAAGCTTTCTTT. The chain joins TRBV10-3 to TRBJ1-1; 7 bases fit TRBD1. Germline-derived CDR1 and CDR2 are ENHRY and SYGVKD. J lost 1 base, V lost 11 bases, and 7 bases had no gene match. The CDR3 is made up of 13 amino acids.